Sequencing of this TCR beta chain was carried out in a study of human T cells and chemical hapten exposure. Per the study methods: A typical sample had roughly 87,000 TCRs, with about 23,224 to 700,000 overall. TCRdb analysed the RACE reads with MiXCR anew, one entry per CDR3 protein. The V and J calls were determined by TCRdb, not by the authors. Of some 96,000 distinct CDR3 sequences in the sample, 25% to 35% are singletons; the top ten hold 10%. This clonotype was counted a few times. Time point here: patch test 3, about 24 weeks after DPC sensitization. Noted treatment: therapeutic diphenylcyclopropenone sensitization with weekly scalp DPC. Extraction of total RNA was performed on unfractionated whole blood. Germline assignment: CDR1 MDHEN and CDR2 SYDVKM. The CDR3 totals 15 residues. Trimming removed 7 bases from V and 4 bases from J; junction bases left unmatched: 7.

V is TRBV28 and J is TRBJ2-2; 9 bases map to TRBD1. The source of this sequence is a man aged 35-49 years with alopecia areata. Some clones in this sample may be carry-over from other donors' samples. The sequences come from whole blood, collected in connection with sensitization to the hapten diphenylcyclopropenone (DPC). The CDR3 DNA reads as TGTGCCAGCAACCCGGACAGGGGCTTCACCGGGGAGCTGTTTTTT. It is translated as CASNPDRGFTGELFF.